Following are 11 T cell receptor beta chains from one sample sequenced in a study of vaccination effects on CD4 cells after COVID-19. Data came from immunoSEQ multiplex PCR; TCRdb stores just in-frame clones and leaves some out. There are 71,000 or so clones in the sample; approximately 70% occur only once, and 3.5% to 4.5% lies in the top ten. Antigens of these TCRs are unknown. ViraFEST used viral peptide pools to expand antigen-specific CD4+ T cells before sequencing. Following culture for ten to eleven days, CD4+ T cells were isolated. Vaccine recipients had no previous SARS-CoV-2 infection; their nucleocapsid antibodies were negative. The input for sequencing was CD4+ T cells from PBMCs cultured with HCoV-OC43 spike peptides, taken before COVID-19 vaccination. Subset here: HCoV-OC43 spike overlapping peptide pool stimulation. The receptor set was obtained from a human donor who received a COVID-19 vaccine.

As DNA, the CDR3 is TGCAGTGCTAGTAACAGGGGAGGCTACACCTTC. Translated: CSASNRGGYTF. V and J are TRBV20-1 and TRBJ1-2; 7 positions agree with TRBD1. The CDR3 spans 11 residues. V shed 3 bases and J 8 bases; nucleotides not matched to a gene: 3. Germline V gene sequence: CDR1 DFQATT, CDR2 SNEGSKA (reference sequence).

The J gene is TRBJ2-5, the V gene TRBV4-1, with 9 bases fitting TRBD1. The germline gives CDR1 MGHRA, CDR2 YSYEKL. The CDR3 extends over 17 amino acids. J lost 2 bases, V lost 2 bases, and 9 bases had no gene match. This chain's CDR3 is CASSQLGRTGDQETQYF. The DNA for the CDR3 is TGCGCCAGCAGCCAATTGGGCCGGACAGGGGATCAAGAGACCCAGTACTTC.

This clone was observed a single time. The genes are TRBV11-2 and TRBJ2-7; D remains unclear. Germline CDR1 SGHAT, CDR2 FQNNGV. CDR3 length: 13 residues. Trimming pared 5 bases from V and 3 bases from J, leaving 11 bases between. The chain's CDR3 is CASSARLNYEQYV. The CDR3 bases are TGTGCCAGCAGCGCCAGACTGAACTACGAGCAGTACGTC.

This clone was recorded only once. J is TRBJ1-2 and V is TRBV3-1 (or the pseudogene TRBV3-2); D uncertain. Germline V gene lookup returns CDR1 LGHDT and CDR2 YNNKEL (reference sequence). Trimming left V 0 bases short and J 4 bases short, with 15 bases between. This CDR3 is 16 amino acids long. The CDR3 DNA is TGTGCCAGCAGCCAAGACGGGAGGGCGTGGGGCTATGGCTACACCTTC. Its protein is CASSQDGRAWGYGYTF.

This chain joins TRBV6-5 and TRBJ2-7; possible D gene TRBD1, 6 bases. Germline loops: CDR1 MNHEY, CDR2 SVGAGI. V was cut by 8 bases and J by 4 bases, with 21 bases left in between. The CDR3 consists of 15 residues. The CDR3 DNA is TGTGCCAGCCAAGAACCGGGACACGGGAAATACGAGCAGTACGTC. Residues: CASQEPGHGKYEQYV.

The genes are TRBV7-3 and TRBJ1-6; D not certain. The CDR3 runs 14 residues. CDR1 is SGHTA and CDR2 is FQGTGA in the germline V gene. Trimming cost V 2 bases and J 8 bases, with 10 bases left between them. CDR3 region: CASSLRDTHSPLHF. As DNA, the CDR3 is TGTGCCAGCAGCTTACGGGATACTCATTCACCCCTCCACTTT.

The chain joins TRBV7-2 to TRBJ1-6; possible D gene TRBD1, 6 bases. Germline values: CDR1 SGHTA, CDR2 FQGNSA. Trimming took off 4 bases at V and 8 bases at J, with 15 bases between the two ends. There are 15 residues in the CDR3. CDR3 loop: CASSYRGGGDSPLHF. DNA of the CDR3: TGTGCCAGCAGCTATAGGGGGGGAGGGGATTCACCCCTCCACTTT.

This clone was observed a handful of times. The chain is built from TRBV4-1 and TRBJ2-7; D might be TRBD1 or TRBD2, each matching 5 bases. From germline, CDR1 is MGHRA and CDR2 YSYEKL. CDR3 length: 15 amino acids. Deletions cut 0 bases from V and 1 base from J, with 10 bases between. CDR3 sequence reads: CASSQDLGGSYEQYV. The DNA of the CDR3 is TGCGCCAGCAGCCAAGATCTTGGGGGATCCTACGAGCAGTACGTC.

CDR3 protein: CASSPFKGETQYF. CDR3 in DNA: TGTGCCAGCTCCCCGTTTAAGGGAGAGACCCAGTACTTC. This rearrangement joins TRBV18 to TRBJ2-5; the D is unclear. The CDR3 extends over 13 amino acids. Germline lookup yields CDR1 KGHSH and CDR2 LQKENI. Trimming cost V 6 bases and J 4 bases, with 12 bases left between them.

The rearrangement joins TRBV24-1 to TRBJ2-7; D is unclear. Germline CDR1 reads KGHDR; CDR2 reads SFDVKD. V lost 8 bases, J lost 4 bases, and 5 bases lay in between. There are 10 residues in the CDR3. The CDR3 loop reads CATMKYEQYV. Here the CDR3 DNA reads TGTGCCACCATGAAATACGAGCAGTACGTC.

The chain uses TRBV5-1 and TRBJ2-5; 7 bases line up with TRBD2. Germline loops: CDR1 SGHRS, CDR2 YFSETQ. The CDR3 has 14 residues. The junction had 8 bases not matched to a gene; V was cut back by 4 bases and J by 5 bases. CDR3 nucleotide sequence: TGCGCCAGCAGCGCCTCACGGGGAGGGGAGACCCAGTACTTC. It yields the protein CASSASRGGETQYF.